Below, 10 T cell receptor beta chains from the same sample are listed, as sequenced in a study of blood T cell repertoires in COVID-19. Some clones are missing from TCRdb's copy, which holds only in-frame ones; the method was immunoSEQ multiplex PCR. Here the sample spans 380,000 or so clones, 88% being singletons. The specimen was PBMCs or T cells enriched from blood (not recorded which). The receptor source for this set is a woman aged 40 to 50 with acute COVID-19.

This clone was seen repeatedly, ten times or more. The chain carries TRBV30 and TRBJ1-3; 7 bases line up with TRBD1. J gave up 9 bases and V 0 bases, and 2 bases lay outside the gene matches. The CDR3 spans 12 residues. Per the germline V gene, CDR1 is GTSNPN and CDR2 is SVGIG (reference sequence). This chain's CDR3 is CAWSVGGATIYF. The CDR3 DNA is TGTGCCTGGAGTGTAGGGGGCGCCACCATATATTTT.

This chain uses TRBV7-9 with TRBJ2-7; perhaps TRBD2 as D (6 bases). Germline loops: CDR1 SEHNR, CDR2 FQNEAQ (reference sequence). The CDR3 is made up of 15 amino acids. V gave up 2 bases and J gave up 3 bases, with 14 bases separating them. The CDR3 protein is CASSLSGGFGYEQYF. CDR3 DNA: TGTGCCAGCAGCTTATCAGGAGGGTTTGGCTACGAGCAGTACTTC.

The rearrangement joins TRBV5-4 to TRBJ2-2, with a tentative D call TRBD2 (6 bases). Germline values: CDR1 SGHNT, CDR2 YYREEE (reference sequence). This CDR3 contains 13 residues. Trimming shortened V by 2 bases and J by 5 bases, and 7 bases separated the two germline ends. CDR3 DNA: TGTGCCAGCAGCTTTGGGGGGACCGGGGAGCTGTTTTTT. Amino acid sequence: CASSFGGTGELFF.

The J gene is TRBJ1-1, the V gene TRBV30; no clear D gene. The V and J ends lost 0 bases and 1 base respectively, with 18 bases between them. The CDR3 totals 17 residues. Germline V gene lookup returns CDR1 GTSNPN and CDR2 SVGIG (reference sequence). The CDR3 sequence is CAWSVELIYSGNTEAFF. The CDR3 DNA reads TGTGCCTGGAGTGTAGAATTGATTTACTCGGGGAACACTGAAGCTTTCTTT. Based on the CDR3 plus reference TRBV30 and TRBJ1-1, the full variable domain is SQTIHQWPATLVQPVGSPLSLECTVEGTSNPNLYWYRQAAGRGLQLLFYSVGIGQISSEVPQNLSASRPQDRQFILSSKKLLLSDSGFYLCAWSVELIYSGNTEAFFGQGTRLTVV.

This chain links TRBV10-3 with TRBJ1-2; 8 nucleotides agree with TRBD1. The CDR3 runs to 13 residues. CDR1 and CDR2 (germline): ENHRY, SYGVKD. J gave up 4 bases and V 2 bases, and 0 bases lay outside the gene matches. The CDR3 region has the DNA TGTGCCATCAGTGAGGACAGGGGCTATGGCTACACCTTC. It yields the protein CAISEDRGYGYTF.

The chain is built from TRBV24-1 and TRBJ2-1, with D maybe TRBD2 (6 bases). The CDR3 sequence is 13 residues long. V lost 6 bases and J 6 bases, leaving 11 bases between the germline ends. Germline CDR1 KGHDR, CDR2 SFDVKD. The CDR3 DNA follows: TGTGCCACCAGTCCACTAGCTGGCAATGAGCAGTTCTTC. Translated, it gives CATSPLAGNEQFF.

This clone has only a few counts. The J gene is TRBJ2-2, the V gene TRBV19; 7 bases align to TRBD1. V lost 10 bases, J lost 7 bases, and 9 bases stayed unmatched. Germline assignment: CDR1 LNHDA and CDR2 SQIVND (reference sequence). The CDR3 consists of 13 residues. This CDR3 reads CATQTGVHGELFF. In nucleotides, the CDR3 is TGTGCCACCCAAACAGGGGTTCACGGGGAGCTGTTTTTT. The full variable domain, completed using reference TRBV19 and TRBJ2-2, is DGGITQSPKYLFRKEGQNVTLSCEQNLNHDAMYWYRQDPGQGLRLIYYSQIVNDFQKGDIAEGYSVSREKKESFPLTVTSAQKNPTAFYLCATQTGVHGELFFGEGSRLTVL.

This chain links TRBV5-1 with TRBJ2-2, with 7 bases fitting TRBD1. The CDR3 sequence is 15 residues long. From germline, CDR1 is SGHRS and CDR2 YFSETQ. With V trimmed by 4 bases and J by 0 bases, 3 bases remained unmatched. The CDR3 spells CASSQDRPNTGELFF. The CDR3 DNA reads TGCGCCAGCAGCCAGGACAGGCCGAACACCGGGGAGCTGTTTTTT.

The chain combines TRBV7-2 with TRBJ2-1, with D perhaps TRBD1 (5 bases). The germline V gene has CDR1 SGHTA and CDR2 FQGNSA. V lost 3 bases, J lost 9 bases, and 21 bases lay in between. CDR3 length equals 16 residues. CDR3 in DNA: TGTGCCAGCAGCTTCCTGCCTAGTGGTTTGCAGGGTGAGCAGTTCTTC. Encoded protein: CASSFLPSGLQGEQFF. The variable domain in full, with the rest retrieved from reference TRBV7-2 and TRBJ2-1, is GAGVSQSPSNKVTEKGKDVELRCDPISGHTALYWYRQSLGQGLEFLIYFQGNSAPDKSGLPSDRFSAERTGGSVSTLTIQRTQQEDSAVYLCASSFLPSGLQGEQFFGPGTRLTVL.

This sequence joins TRBV11-2 and TRBJ1-3; TRBD1 might be the D (5 bases). The V gene's germline CDR1 is SGHAT and CDR2 FQNNGV. The CDR3 is made up of 14 amino acids. V lost 5 bases and J lost 0, with 8 bases in between. The CDR3 here is CASSHDSSGNTIYF. The DNA of the CDR3 is TGTGCCAGCAGCCACGACAGCTCTGGAAACACCATATATTTT.